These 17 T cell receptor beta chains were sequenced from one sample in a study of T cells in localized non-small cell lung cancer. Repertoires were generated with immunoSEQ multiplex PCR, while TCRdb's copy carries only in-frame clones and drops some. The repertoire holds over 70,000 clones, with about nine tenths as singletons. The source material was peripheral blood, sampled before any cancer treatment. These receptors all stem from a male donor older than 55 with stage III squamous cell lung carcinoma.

CDR3 amino acids: CASSANWDRAYEQYF. The CDR3 nucleotides read TGTGCCAGCAGTGCGAATTGGGACAGGGCCTACGAGCAGTACTTC. This chain uses TRBV25-1 with TRBJ2-7, with 9 bases matching TRBD1. Germline V CDR1 and CDR2: MGHDK, SYGVNS. Trimming took 4 bases from V and 2 from J; bases not matched to a gene: 6. The CDR3 is made up of 15 amino acids.

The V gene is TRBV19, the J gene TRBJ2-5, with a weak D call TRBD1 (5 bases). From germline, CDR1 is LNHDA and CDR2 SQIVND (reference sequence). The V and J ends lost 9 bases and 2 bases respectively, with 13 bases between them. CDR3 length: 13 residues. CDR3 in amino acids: CASSQDSQETQYF. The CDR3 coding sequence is TGTGCCAGCTCCCAAGACAGTCAAGAGACCCAGTACTTC.

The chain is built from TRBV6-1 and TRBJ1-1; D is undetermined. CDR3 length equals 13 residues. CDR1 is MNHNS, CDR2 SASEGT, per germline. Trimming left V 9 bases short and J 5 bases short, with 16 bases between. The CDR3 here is CASTRDLRTEAFF. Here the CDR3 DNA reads TGTGCCAGTACAAGGGATTTGAGGACTGAAGCTTTCTTT.

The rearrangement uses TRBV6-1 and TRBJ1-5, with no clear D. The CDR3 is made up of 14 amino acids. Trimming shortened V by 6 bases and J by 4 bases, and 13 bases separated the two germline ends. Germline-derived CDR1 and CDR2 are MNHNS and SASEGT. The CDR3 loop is CASRERTGNQPQHF. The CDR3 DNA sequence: TGTGCCAGCAGGGAACGGACTGGTAATCAGCCCCAGCATTTT.

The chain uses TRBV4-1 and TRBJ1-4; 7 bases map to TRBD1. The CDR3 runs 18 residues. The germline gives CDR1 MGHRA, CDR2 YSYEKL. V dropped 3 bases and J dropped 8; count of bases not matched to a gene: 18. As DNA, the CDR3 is TGCGCCAGCAGCCATCCCCCAAAGACAGGGACCAGGAACGAAAAACTGTTTTTT. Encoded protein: CASSHPPKTGTRNEKLFF.

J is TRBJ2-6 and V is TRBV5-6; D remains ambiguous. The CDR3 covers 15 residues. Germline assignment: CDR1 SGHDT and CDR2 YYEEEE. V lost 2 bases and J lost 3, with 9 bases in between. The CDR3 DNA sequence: TGTGCCAGCAGCTTCAGAGGAAGTGGGGCCAACGTCCTGACTTTC. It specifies CASSFRGSGANVLTF.

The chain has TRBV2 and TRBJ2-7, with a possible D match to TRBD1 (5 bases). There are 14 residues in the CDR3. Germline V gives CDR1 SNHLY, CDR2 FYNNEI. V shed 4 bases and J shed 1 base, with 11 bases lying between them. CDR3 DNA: TGTGCCAGCAGTGGACAGATGATTTCCTACGAGCAGTACTTC. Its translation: CASSGQMISYEQYF.

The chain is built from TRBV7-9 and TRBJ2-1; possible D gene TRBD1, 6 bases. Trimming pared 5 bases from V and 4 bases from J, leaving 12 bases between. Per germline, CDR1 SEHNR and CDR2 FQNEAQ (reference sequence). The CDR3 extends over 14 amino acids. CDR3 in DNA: TGTGCCAGCAGCGTAGGACAGACATACAATGAGCAGTTCTTC. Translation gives CASSVGQTYNEQFF. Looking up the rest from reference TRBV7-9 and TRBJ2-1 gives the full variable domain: DTGVSQNPRHKITKRGQNVTFRCDPISEHNRLYWYRQTLGQGPEFLTYFQNEAQLEKSRLLSDRFSAERPKGSFSTLEIQRTEQGDSAMYLCASSVGQTYNEQFFGPGTRLTVL.

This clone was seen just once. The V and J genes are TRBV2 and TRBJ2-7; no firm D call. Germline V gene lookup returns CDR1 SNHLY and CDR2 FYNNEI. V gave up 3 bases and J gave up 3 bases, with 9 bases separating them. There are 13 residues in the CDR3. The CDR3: CASSEQTIYEQYF. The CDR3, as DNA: TGTGCCAGCAGTGAGCAGACGATCTACGAGCAGTACTTC.

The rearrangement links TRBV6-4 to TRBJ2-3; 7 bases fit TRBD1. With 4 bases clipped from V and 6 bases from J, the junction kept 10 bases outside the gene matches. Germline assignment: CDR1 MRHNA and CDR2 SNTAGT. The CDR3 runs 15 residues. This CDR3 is CASSVGGAQSDTQYF. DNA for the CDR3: TGTGCCAGCAGTGTAGGGGGCGCTCAATCTGATACGCAGTATTTT.

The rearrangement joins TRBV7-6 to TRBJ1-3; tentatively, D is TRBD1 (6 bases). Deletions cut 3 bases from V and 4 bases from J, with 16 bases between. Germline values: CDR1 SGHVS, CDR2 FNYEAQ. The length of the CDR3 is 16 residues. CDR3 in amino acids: CASSFNTGRSGNTIYF. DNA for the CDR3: TGTGCCAGCAGCTTTAATACAGGGAGGTCCGGAAACACCATATATTTT.

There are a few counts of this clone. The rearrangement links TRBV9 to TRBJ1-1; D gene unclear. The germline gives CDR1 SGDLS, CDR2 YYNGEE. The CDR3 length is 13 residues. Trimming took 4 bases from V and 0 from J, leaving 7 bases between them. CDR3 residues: CASSSHMNTEAFF. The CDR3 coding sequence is TGTGCCAGCAGCTCCCACATGAACACTGAAGCTTTCTTT. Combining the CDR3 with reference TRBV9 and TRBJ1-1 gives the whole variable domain DSGVTQTPKHLITATGQRVTLRCSPRSGDLSVYWYQQSLDQGLQFLIQYYNGEERAKGNILERFSAQQFPDLHSELNLSSLELGDSALYFCASSSHMNTEAFFGQGTRLTVV.

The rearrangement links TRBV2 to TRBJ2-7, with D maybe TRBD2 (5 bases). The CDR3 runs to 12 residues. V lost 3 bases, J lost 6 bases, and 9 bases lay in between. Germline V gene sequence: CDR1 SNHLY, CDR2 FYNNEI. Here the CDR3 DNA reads TGTGCCAGCAGTGAGGCGGGTGGCGAGCAGTACGTC. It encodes CASSEAGGEQYV.

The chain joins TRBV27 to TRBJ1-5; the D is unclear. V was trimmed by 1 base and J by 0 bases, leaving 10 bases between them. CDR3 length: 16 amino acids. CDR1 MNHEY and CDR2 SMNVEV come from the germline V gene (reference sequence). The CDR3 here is CASSLYGSYSNQPQHF. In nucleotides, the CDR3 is TGTGCCAGCAGTTTATACGGGAGTTATAGCAATCAGCCCCAGCATTTT.

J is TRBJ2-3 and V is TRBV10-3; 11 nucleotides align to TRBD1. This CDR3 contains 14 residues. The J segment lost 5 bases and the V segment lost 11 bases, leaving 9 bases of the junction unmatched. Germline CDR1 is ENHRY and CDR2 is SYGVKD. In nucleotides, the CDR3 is TGTGCCTTCCGCCGGGGACAGGGGGAAGATACGCAGTATTTT. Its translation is CAFRRGQGEDTQYF.

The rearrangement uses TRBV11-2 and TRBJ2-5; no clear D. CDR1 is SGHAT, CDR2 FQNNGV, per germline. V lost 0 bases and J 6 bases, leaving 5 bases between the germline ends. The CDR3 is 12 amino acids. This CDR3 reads CASSLDGQTQYF. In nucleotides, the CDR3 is TGTGCCAGCAGCTTAGATGGGCAGACCCAGTACTTC.

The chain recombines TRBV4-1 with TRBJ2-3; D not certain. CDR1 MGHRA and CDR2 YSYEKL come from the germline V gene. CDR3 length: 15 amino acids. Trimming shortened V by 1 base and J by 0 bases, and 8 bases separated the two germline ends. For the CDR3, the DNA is TGCGCCAGCAGCCAAGGTACTTCTAGCACAGATACGCAGTATTTT. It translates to CASSQGTSSTDTQYF.